Ten or more counts support the clone carrying this TCR beta chain. Its target is not known. TCRdb used MiXCR to reprocess the multiplex PCR reads, holding one entry per CDR3 protein. The sample has under 150,000 distinct CDR3 sequences, 21% seen once; the top ten hold roughly 2%. The data originate from a study of breast tumors, draining lymph nodes, adjacent tissues. The study, taken as a whole, reports: Tumor TCR diversity was below lymph nodes but above nontumor tissue. The lymph node origin of tumor T cells was framed as consistent with a hypothesis, not demonstrated.

Breast cancer patients provided tissue from their axillary draining lymph nodes. The sequenced material came from axillary lymph node tissue. The sequence came from a female donor with breast cancer. Some clones in this sample may be carry-over from other donors' samples.

This CDR3 is CATSRLGAGQPQHF. In DNA, the CDR3 is TGTGCCACCAGCAGGTTGGGTGCTGGGCAGCCCCAGCATTTT. The chain is built from TRBV15 and TRBJ1-5; D not certain. In germline, CDR1 is LNHNV, CDR2 YYDKDF (reference sequence). This CDR3 contains 14 residues. Trimming left V 3 bases short and J 7 bases short, with 13 bases between. Full variable domain (missing parts from reference TRBV15 and TRBJ1-5): DAMVIQNPRYQVTQFGKPVTLSCSQTLNHNVMYWYQQKSSQAPKLLFHYYDKDFNNEADTPDNFQSRRPNTSFCFLDIRSPGLGDTAMYLCATSRLGAGQPQHFGDGTRLSIL.